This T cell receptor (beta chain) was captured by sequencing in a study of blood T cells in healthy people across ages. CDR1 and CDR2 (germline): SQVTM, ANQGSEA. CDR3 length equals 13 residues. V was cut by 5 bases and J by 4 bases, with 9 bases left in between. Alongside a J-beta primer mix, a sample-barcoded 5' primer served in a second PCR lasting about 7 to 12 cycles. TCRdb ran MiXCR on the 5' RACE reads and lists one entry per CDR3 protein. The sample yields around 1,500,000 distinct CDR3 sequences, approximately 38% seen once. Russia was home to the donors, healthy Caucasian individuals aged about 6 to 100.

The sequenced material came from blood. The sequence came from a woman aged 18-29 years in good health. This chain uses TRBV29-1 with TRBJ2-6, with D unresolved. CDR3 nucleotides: TGCAGCGTTAGGGTCACAGGGGCCAACGTCCTGACTTTC. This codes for CSVRVTGANVLTF.